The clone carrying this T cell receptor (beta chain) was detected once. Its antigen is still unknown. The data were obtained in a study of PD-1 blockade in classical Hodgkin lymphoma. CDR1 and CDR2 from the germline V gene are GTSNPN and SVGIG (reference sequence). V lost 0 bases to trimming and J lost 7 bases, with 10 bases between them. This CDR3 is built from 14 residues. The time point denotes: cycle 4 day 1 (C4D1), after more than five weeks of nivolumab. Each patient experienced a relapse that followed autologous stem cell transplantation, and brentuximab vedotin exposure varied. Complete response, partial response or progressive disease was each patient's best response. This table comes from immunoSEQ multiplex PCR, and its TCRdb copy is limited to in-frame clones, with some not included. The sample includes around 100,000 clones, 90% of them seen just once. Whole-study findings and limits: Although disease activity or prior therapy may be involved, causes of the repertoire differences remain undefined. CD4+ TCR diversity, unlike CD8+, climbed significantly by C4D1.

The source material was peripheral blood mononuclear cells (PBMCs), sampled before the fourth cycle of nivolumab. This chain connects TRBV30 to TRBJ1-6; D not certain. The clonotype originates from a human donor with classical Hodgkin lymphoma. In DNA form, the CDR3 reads TGTGCCTGGAGTGTCTGGGAAAACAATTCACCCCTCCACTTT. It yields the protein CAWSVWENNSPLHF.